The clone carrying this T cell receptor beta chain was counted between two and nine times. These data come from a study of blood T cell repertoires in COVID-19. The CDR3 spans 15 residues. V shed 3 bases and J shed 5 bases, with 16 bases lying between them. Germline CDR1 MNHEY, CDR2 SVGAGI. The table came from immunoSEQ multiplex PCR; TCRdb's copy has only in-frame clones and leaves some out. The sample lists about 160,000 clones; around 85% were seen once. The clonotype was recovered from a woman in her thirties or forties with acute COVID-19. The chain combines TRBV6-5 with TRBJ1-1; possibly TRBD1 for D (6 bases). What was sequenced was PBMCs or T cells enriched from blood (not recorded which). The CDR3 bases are TGTGCCAGCAGTTATCATGTCAGGGGCCAAACTGAAGCTTTCTTT. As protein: CASSYHVRGQTEAFF.